This T cell receptor (beta chain) was retrieved from a study of neoadjuvant anti-PD-1 for oral cavity cancer. From germline, CDR1 is MNHEY and CDR2 SMNVEV (reference sequence). V was pared by 2 bases and J by 4 bases, with 3 bases of the junction left unmatched. This CDR3 spans 16 amino acids. Most PBMC samples had roughly 0.45 ug input DNA in six replicates. TCRdb keeps only in-frame clones here, not all; method: immunoSEQ multiplex PCR. This sample carries 65,000 to 95,000 clones, roughly 80% of them seen once, and the ten largest clones take about 2.9%. The V gene is TRBV27, the J gene TRBJ2-1, with 12 bases matching TRBD2. This sequence originates from a person between 35 and 79 years old with oral cavity squamous cell carcinoma. Specimen: PBMCs, collected before nivolumab (anti-PD-1) treatment. The chain's CDR3 is CASSLRLAGAYNEQFF. CDR3 nucleotides: TGTGCCAGCAGTTTAAGACTAGCGGGAGCTTACAATGAGCAGTTCTTC.